This TCR beta chain emerged from a study of cytomegalovirus exposure and HLA in healthy donors. PCR used 60 Vbeta primers and 13 Jbeta primers. Method: immunoSEQ multiplex PCR; TCRdb's copy keeps in-frame clones and lacks some. The sample has roughly 190,000 clones, about 80% seen once. Trimming cost V 2 bases and J 4 bases, with 6 bases left between them. CDR3 length equals 12 residues. Germline CDR1 SGHDT, CDR2 YYEEEE. As to this clone: The antigen is unknown.

Study-wide points: In an earlier analysis, most TCR beta V segments were productive about 87% or about 30% of the time. The HLA-A and HLA-B alleles of most subjects were reportedly predicted accurately from TCR beta sequences.

V and J are TRBV5-6 and TRBJ1-2, with D unresolved. The specimen sequenced was PBMCs. This receptor was taken from a man aged 40-49 years in good health and CMV-seropositive. The DNA of the CDR3 is TGTGCCAGCAGCTTCCCAGGCTATGGCTACACCTTC. It codes for CASSFPGYGYTF.